This entry features one T cell receptor (beta chain) sequence. It has no known antigen specificity. Base quality data are lacking; no much larger clone is found one base away. The source of the sample is a study of shared clonotypes between healthy human individuals (dated by TCRdb to the early 2020s). Background for the entire study: The cohort included a few men and two women between 18 and 49 years of age. Per donor, leukapheresis produced somewhere between about 0.9 and 10 billion PBMCs. The study deeply sequenced blood TCR repertoires of five healthy adults to estimate repertoire size and the extent of clonotype sharing between individuals. For each donor, three plates each were used for CD4 naive and CD4 memory, two plates were used for CD8 naive, and one plate was used for CD8 memory. Different laboratories and diverse techniques were used to prepare libraries and sequence TCR repertoires, to increase sequencing depth and limit assay-specific biases. Results the study describes overall, beyond this receptor: Compared with non-shared clonotypes, the clonotypes found in all four sorted-subset donors had higher generation probabilities. Rarefaction of sorted-subset datasets indicated incomplete sequencing despite the large sequencing depth. Pairwise subsampling led to the expectation that sequencing depth would affect the degree of clonotype sharing among donors. When a few donors were compared, the shared fraction of clonotypes was about 5% for naive CD4, over 3% for naive CD8, 2% to 2.5% for memory CD4, and less than 0.45% for memory CD8. Only blood was sampled, and tissue TCR repertoires likely differ from those in blood. Larger estimated clonotype richness was generally found for naive subsets than for memory subsets. Because the study included only a small number of donors, the genetic and exposure-history diversity represented was limited.

Using the deep immunoSEQ assay, TCR CDR3 regions were amplified from genomic DNA by multiplex PCR. Genomic DNA extracted from each cell subset was distributed evenly over all wells of several immunoSEQ 96-well plates, and each plate served as one replicate. For sorted subsets, approximately 210 ng genomic DNA, equal to 30,000 to 35,000 T cell genomes, was loaded into each replicate PCR. The purified libraries were quantified using a Qubit 3.0 fluorometer, sized with a Bioanalyzer 2100, and then quantified again using the KAPA Library Quantification kit. Every immunoSEQ 96-well plate was sequenced on a dedicated single-read 150-cycle Illumina NextSeq 550 flow cell. The authors' analysis ran thus. The immunoSEQ output contained only junctional sequences without quality scores, so filtering could not match that applied to full-length reads. Sequences were annotated with PyIR, a Python wrapper for IgBLAST v1.9, using IMGT germline references to assign V/J genes and CDR3. Reads were filtered out if the reads had weak V/J assignments (E-value above 1e-6), no CDR3, stop codons, out-of-frame junctions, or ambiguous translated residues. A V3J clonotype was defined by an identical inferred V gene, J gene, and CDR3 amino acid sequence. To compute the percentage overlap between repertoires, the number of shared unique clonotypes was divided by the size of the smaller repertoire. RTK rarefaction, the Chao1 estimator, and Recon v2.1 estimates of unobserved clonotypes were used to assess repertoire richness. Generation probabilities for all TCRbeta clonotypes obtained by the gDNA method from several donors were computed using OLGA. The table comes from immuneACCESS by way of TCRdb, which keeps in-frame sequences with V and J called. Part of the clones is missing from these tables; in studies checked, under half for an unresolved V gene and the rest for unknown reasons. That table furnishes V, J and clone size, whereas the DNA furnished D and trimming. Across this sample there are about 2.3 million clones, with just under 95% seen only once. The ten largest clonotypes hold around 0.4% of the sample.

The donors were healthy, HIV-negative adults with no recently reported acute infections or vaccinations. Every donor was a Caucasian adult living in Nashville, Tennessee, USA. Magnetic negative selection was used to enrich CD4+ T cells, after which naive cells were positively selected on CD45RA and the negative fraction became the memory subset. Blood was collected by leukapheresis, and PBMCs were isolated by Ficoll-Histopaque density gradient centrifugation and then cryopreserved in liquid nitrogen vapor phase. Analytical flow cytometry was used to check the purity and quantity of every magnetically sorted T cell population. Each sorted fraction had its genomic DNA isolated and then quantified by UV absorbance on a Nanodrop 2000c. The junction carries 15 bases between V and J, which are trimmed by 4 bases and 5 bases respectively. Looking up the germline V gene yields CDR1 SGHRS and CDR2 YFSETQ. The CDR3 has 14 amino acids, counting the end cysteine and phenylalanine. Only CDR3 DNA remains: 42 bases, in frame from the first base.

The rearrangement joined TRBV5-1 to TRBJ2-5, with TRBD2 as a weak D call on 6 bases. The sequenced material came from naive CD4+ T cells from PBMCs. The sample's cell subset or site label, in plain terms: CD45RA+ positively selected. This TCR was sampled from a man aged 18 to 29 in good health. Some clones in this sample may be carry-over from other donors' samples. The nucleotide sequence reads TGCGCCAGCAGCACCGGGACTTTCAGGGAGACCCAGTACTTC. It encodes CASSTGTFRETQYF.